Each of the 10 T cell receptor beta chains below was sequenced from the same sample in a study of CD8 T cells in ankylosing spondylitis. TCRdb re-called the 5' RACE reads with MiXCR, one entry per CDR3 protein. The sample contains about 240,000 distinct CDR3 sequences, about 11% of which appear only once. Sequences were obtained from blood, either unsorted or a sorted T cell fraction (not recorded which). The receptors stem from a male donor with ankylosing spondylitis or in good health (not recorded which).

This clonotype was counted only a few times. The chain recombines TRBV19 with TRBJ1-1, with no clear D. Germline-derived CDR1 and CDR2 are LNHDA and SQIVND (reference sequence). Trimming took off 3 bases at V and 0 bases at J, with 8 bases between the two ends. The CDR3 loop spans 14 amino acids. The CDR3 loop is CASSMPGLNTEAFF. The CDR3 bases are TGTGCCAGTAGTATGCCCGGGCTGAACACTGAAGCTTTCTTT.

This chain connects TRBV2 to TRBJ2-3, with 8 bases aligning to TRBD2. CDR1 is SNHLY, CDR2 FYNNEI, per germline. The CDR3 sequence is 14 residues long. The junction had 4 bases not matched to a gene; V was cut back by 6 bases and J by 2 bases. Written as DNA, the CDR3 is TGTGCCAGCAGCAATAGCGGGACCACAGATACGCAGTATTTT. Protein sequence: CASSNSGTTDTQYF.

This clonotype was picked up many times. The chain links TRBV29-1 to TRBJ2-7; 9 bases are shared with TRBD2. The germline CDR1 and CDR2 sequences are SQVTM and ANQGSEA. J lost 3 bases, V lost 3 bases, and 3 bases had no gene match. The CDR3 sequence is 13 residues long. CDR3: CSVDSGSLYEQYF. The CDR3 region has the DNA TGCAGCGTTGATAGCGGGAGCCTCTACGAGCAGTACTTC.

The chain has TRBV20-1 and TRBJ2-2, with D possibly matching TRBD2 (5 bases). The length of the CDR3 is 15 residues. Germline CDR1 and CDR2: DFQATT and SNEGSKA (reference sequence). V was shortened by 0 bases and J by 5 bases, with 13 bases between the two germline ends. The CDR3 region is CSAREGRGGTGELFF. CDR3 coding DNA: TGCAGTGCTAGAGAGGGCCGAGGAGGTACCGGGGAGCTGTTTTTT.

This clonotype came up many times. V usage is TRBV28 and J usage is TRBJ2-1; 9 nucleotides align to TRBD2. V lost 3 bases to trimming and J lost 9 bases; unmatched junction nucleotides: 15. In germline, CDR1 is MDHEN, CDR2 SYDVKM. CDR3 length: 17 amino acids. The CDR3 nucleotides are TGTGCCAGCAGTTTGACTCCGCGTGGCGGGAGGGCCATTGAGCAGTTCTTC. As protein: CASSLTPRGGRAIEQFF.

J is TRBJ1-2 and V is TRBV7-2, with 8 positions matching TRBD1. This CDR3 region has 16 residues. The germline CDR1 and CDR2 sequences are SGHTA and FQGNSA. V shed 1 base, J shed 8 bases, and the junction held 12 bases outside the gene matches. CDR3 in amino acids: CASSLGGQGGRGGYTF. The DNA for the CDR3 is TGTGCCAGCAGCTTAGGAGGACAGGGTGGCCGGGGAGGCTACACCTTC.

This clonotype was recorded many times. This chain joins TRBV20-1 and TRBJ2-2; TRBD2 matches at 13 bases. The CDR3 length is 16 residues. The germline V gene encodes CDR1 DFQATT and CDR2 SNEGSKA (reference sequence). The junction had 4 bases not matched to a gene; V was cut back by 1 base and J by 5 bases. The CDR3 DNA is TGCAGTGCTAGAGGACTAGCGGGGGGAAAAACCGGGGAGCTGTTTTTT. Translation gives CSARGLAGGKTGELFF.

This clonotype was counted ten times or more. In DNA, the CDR3 is TGTGCCAGCAGCCATCCTAGCGGGGGGGGAGAGACCCAGTACTTC. This sequence encodes CASSHPSGGGETQYF. The genes are TRBV3-1 and TRBJ2-5, with 12 bases lining up with TRBD2. The CDR3 runs to 15 residues. V was pared by 3 bases and J by 4 bases, with 3 bases of the junction left unmatched. Germline V lookup: CDR1 LGHDT, CDR2 YNNKEL (reference sequence).

The table lists this clonotype with many counts. This chain joins TRBV18 and TRBJ1-5, with 8 bases identical to TRBD1. The CDR3 contains 18 residues. Germline lookup yields CDR1 KGHSH and CDR2 LQKENI. V was clipped by 3 bases and J by 6 bases; unmatched bases: 16. The CDR3 loop is CASSPGGTSGTGFQPQHF. CDR3 sequence (DNA): TGTGCCAGCTCACCTGGGGGAACGTCCGGGACAGGTTTTCAGCCCCAGCATTTT.

The chain links TRBV4-1 to TRBJ2-1; 11 nucleotides align to TRBD2. Trimming took 2 bases from V and 7 from J; bases not matched to a gene: 10. This CDR3 comprises 17 residues. Germline V CDR1 and CDR2: MGHRA, YSYEKL. CDR3 residues: CASSQIFSGRAWNEQFF. In DNA, the CDR3 is TGCGCCAGCAGCCAAATTTTTAGCGGGAGGGCCTGGAATGAGCAGTTCTTC.